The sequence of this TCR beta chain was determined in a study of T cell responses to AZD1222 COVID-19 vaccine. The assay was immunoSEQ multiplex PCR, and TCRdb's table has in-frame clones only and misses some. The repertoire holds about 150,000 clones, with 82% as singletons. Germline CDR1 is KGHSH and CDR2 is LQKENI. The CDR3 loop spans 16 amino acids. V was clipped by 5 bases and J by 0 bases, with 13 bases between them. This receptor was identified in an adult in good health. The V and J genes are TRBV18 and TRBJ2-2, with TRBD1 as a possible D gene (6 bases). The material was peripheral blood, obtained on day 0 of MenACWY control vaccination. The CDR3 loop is CASSGNQGPNTGELFF. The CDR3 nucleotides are TGTGCCAGCTCAGGGAATCAGGGGCCGAACACCGGGGAGCTGTTTTTT. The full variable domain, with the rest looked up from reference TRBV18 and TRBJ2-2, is NAGVMQNPRHLVRRRGQEARLRCSPMKGHSHVYWYRQLPEEGLKFMVYLQKENIIDESGMPKERFSAEFPKEGPSILRIQQVVRGDSAAYFCASSGNQGPNTGELFFGEGSRLTVL.